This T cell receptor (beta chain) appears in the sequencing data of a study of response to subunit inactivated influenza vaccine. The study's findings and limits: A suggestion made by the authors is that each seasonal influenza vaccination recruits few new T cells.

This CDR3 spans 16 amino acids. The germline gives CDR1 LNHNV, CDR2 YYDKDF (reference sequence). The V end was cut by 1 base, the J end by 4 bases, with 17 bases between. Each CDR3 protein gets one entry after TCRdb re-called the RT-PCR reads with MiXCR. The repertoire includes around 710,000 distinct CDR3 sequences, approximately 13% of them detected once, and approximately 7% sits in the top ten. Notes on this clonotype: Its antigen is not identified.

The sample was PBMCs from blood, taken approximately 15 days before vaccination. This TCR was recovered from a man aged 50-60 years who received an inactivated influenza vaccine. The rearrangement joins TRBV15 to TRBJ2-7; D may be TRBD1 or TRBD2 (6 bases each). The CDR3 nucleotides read TGTGCCACCAGCAGAGTCCCTCTGGGGGGCGGATACGAGCAGTACTTC. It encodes CATSRVPLGGGYEQYF.